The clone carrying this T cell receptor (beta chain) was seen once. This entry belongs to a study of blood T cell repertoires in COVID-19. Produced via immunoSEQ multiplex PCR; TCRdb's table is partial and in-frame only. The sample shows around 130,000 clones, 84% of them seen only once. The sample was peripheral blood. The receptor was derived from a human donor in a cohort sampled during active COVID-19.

CDR3 region: CATGTPDGYEQYF. DNA of the CDR3: TGTGCCACCGGGACACCGGACGGCTACGAGCAGTACTTC. The chain joins TRBV6-5 to TRBJ2-7; D is perhaps TRBD1 (6 bases). The CDR3 runs to 13 residues. Trimming took 10 bases from V and 3 from J, leaving 16 bases between them. CDR1 is MNHEY and CDR2 is SVGAGI in the germline V gene.